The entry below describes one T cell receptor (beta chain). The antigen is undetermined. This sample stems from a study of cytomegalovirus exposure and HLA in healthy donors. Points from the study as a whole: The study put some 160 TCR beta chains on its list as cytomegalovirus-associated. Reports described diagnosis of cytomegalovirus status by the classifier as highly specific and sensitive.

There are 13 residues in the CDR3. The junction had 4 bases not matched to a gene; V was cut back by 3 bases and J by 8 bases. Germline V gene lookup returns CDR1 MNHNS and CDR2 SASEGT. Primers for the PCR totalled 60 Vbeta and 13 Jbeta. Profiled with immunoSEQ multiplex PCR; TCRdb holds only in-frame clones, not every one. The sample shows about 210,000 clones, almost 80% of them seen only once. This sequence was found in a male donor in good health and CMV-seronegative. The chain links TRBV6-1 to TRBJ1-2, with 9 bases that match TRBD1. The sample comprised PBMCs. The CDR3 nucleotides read TGTGCCAGCAGTGAGGGACAGGGTAAAGGCTACACCTTC. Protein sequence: CASSEGQGKGYTF.